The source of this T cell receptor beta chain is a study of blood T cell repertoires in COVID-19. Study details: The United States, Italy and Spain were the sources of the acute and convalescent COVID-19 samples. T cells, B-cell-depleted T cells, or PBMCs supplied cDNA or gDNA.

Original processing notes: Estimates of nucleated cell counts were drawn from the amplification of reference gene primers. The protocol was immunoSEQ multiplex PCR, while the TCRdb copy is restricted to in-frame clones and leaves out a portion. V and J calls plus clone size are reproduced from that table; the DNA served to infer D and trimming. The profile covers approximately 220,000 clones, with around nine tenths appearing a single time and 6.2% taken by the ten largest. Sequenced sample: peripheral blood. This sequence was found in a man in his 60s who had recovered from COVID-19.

The CDR3 loop is CATEGPNEQFF. The CDR3 coding sequence is TGTGCCACTGAGGGCCCCAATGAGCAGTTCTTC. The genes are TRBV12-3 or TRBV12-4 and TRBJ2-1; tentatively, D is TRBD2 (5 bases). This CDR3 region has 11 residues. Trimming left V 10 bases short and J 6 bases short, with 10 bases between.